These 10 T cell receptor beta chains were sequenced from one sample in a study of circulating tumor DNA in untreated peripheral T-cell lymphoma (TCRdb year 2021). The receptor library was made with the immunoSEQ multiplex PCR assay. Sourced from immuneACCESS, this table was stored by TCRdb with only in-frame sequences that have V and J called. A share of the clones is absent; for the studies checked, an unresolved V gene accounts for under half, and the remainder has no known explanation. The sample table records about 5,000 clones; approximately 70% of these occur just once. The ten top clones hold approximately 45% of the sample. The sample consisted of tumor tissue. The receptor source for this set is a human donor with peripheral T-cell lymphoma.

This chain connects TRBV5-1 to TRBJ2-2, with 9 nucleotides matching TRBD2. The CDR3 runs to 15 residues. Losses at the gene ends were 0 bases for V and 6 bases for J; bases not matched to a gene: 3. CDR1 is SGHRS, CDR2 YFSETQ, per germline. CDR3 in amino acids: CASSLGVAGAGELFF. The CDR3 nucleotides read TGCGCCAGCAGCTTGGGGGTAGCGGGAGCCGGGGAGCTGTTTTTT.

In this sample, this clone turned up once. The chain uses TRBV7-1 and TRBJ2-6; no clear D. TRBV7-1 is identified as an open reading frame with a role that is uncertain. The CDR3 runs 13 residues. Trimming removed 4 bases from V and 4 bases from J, with 5 bases in between. The CDR3 nucleotides are TGTGCCAGCAGCTTAGTCGGGGCCAACGTCCTGACTTTC. Translation: CASSLVGANVLTF.

V usage is TRBV6-7 and J usage is TRBJ2-7, with no clear D. TRBV6-7 is an ORF for which the function is uncertain. With 0 bases removed from V and 5 bases from J, the gap between germline ends came to 2 bases. This CDR3 comprises 11 residues. CDR3 sequence (DNA): TGTGCCAGCAGTTACTCACACGAGCAGTACTTC. It translates to CASSYSHEQYF.

The J gene is TRBJ1-2, the V gene TRBV23-1, with 7 bases lining up with TRBD1. TRBV23-1 belongs to the ORF category, with a function that is uncertain. The CDR3 runs to 13 residues. The V gene end was trimmed by 6 bases and the J gene end by 4 bases; junction bases not matched to a gene: 5. This CDR3 reads CASSPSGGYGYTF. CDR3 coding DNA: TGCGCCAGCAGCCCGTCAGGGGGCTATGGCTACACCTTC.

J is TRBJ2-3 and V is TRBV9; no reliable D call. Germline V gene lookup returns CDR1 SGDLS and CDR2 YYNGEE. The CDR3 loop spans 12 amino acids. Trimming pared 3 bases from V and 0 bases from J, leaving 2 bases between. This CDR3 is CASSASTDTQYF. CDR3 sequence (DNA): TGTGCCAGCAGCGCAAGCACAGATACGCAGTATTTT.

The chain recombines TRBV30 with TRBJ2-1; D is undetermined. The CDR3 runs 13 residues. The V gene's germline CDR1 is GTSNPN and CDR2 SVGIG (reference sequence). V was shortened by 0 bases and J by 6 bases, with 9 bases between the two germline ends. The CDR3 DNA reads TGTGCCTGGAGTGTCCTTAGCCCCAATGAGCAGTTCTTC. Protein sequence: CAWSVLSPNEQFF.

This chain links TRBV28 with TRBJ1-2, with D hard to call. V was shortened by 4 bases and J by 12 bases, with 15 bases between the two germline ends. Germline CDR1 MDHEN, CDR2 SYDVKM. The CDR3 sequence is 12 residues long. The DNA of the CDR3 is TGTGCCAGCAGTTCGATACGGGAGTTGCACACCTTC. This translates into CASSSIRELHTF.

The gene calls are TRBV12-2 and TRBJ2-3. TRBV12-2 counts as a pseudogene. This CDR3 is built from 14 residues. The CDR3 is CASKGLESTDTQYF. CDR3 in DNA: TGTGCCAGTAAAGGGCTGGAGAGCACAGATACGCAGTATTTT.

This clone was seen once. The V call is TRBV19, the J call TRBJ2-5; possible D gene TRBD1, 6 bases. The CDR3 consists of 14 residues. Germline V gene sequence: CDR1 LNHDA, CDR2 SQIVND (reference sequence). Trimming cost V 5 bases and J 5 bases, with 15 bases left between them. The CDR3 nucleotides read TGTGCCAGTAGTCGTTCACAGGGTCACGAGACCCAGTACTTC. Translation gives CASSRSQGHETQYF.

This clone appeared a few times. V and J are TRBV29-1 and TRBJ1-5; unclear D gene. Between the trimmed V and J ends, which lost 4 bases and 6 bases, there was a span of 10 bases. CDR1 and CDR2 from the germline V gene are SQVTM and ANQGSEA. The CDR3 is 12 residues long. CDR3 DNA: TGCAGCGTTGGGGAGCCGGCTCAGCCCCAGCATTTT. This gives the protein CSVGEPAQPQHF.